This T cell receptor beta chain was sequenced during a study of T-cell memory formation after mild COVID-19. TCRdb ran MiXCR on the 5' RACE reads and lists one entry per CDR3 protein. This sample has some 300,000 distinct CDR3 sequences, with under 25% found just once. Germline CDR1 reads LGHDT; CDR2 reads YNNKEL (reference sequence). V was clipped by 1 base and J by 4 bases, with 10 bases between them. This CDR3 has 14 residues. This receptor was taken from a man aged 18 to 29 who had mild COVID-19 (a few samples of this study predate the infection). Cell type and time point are not known. Material: PBMCs or a T cell subset sorted from them (not recorded which). The chain joins TRBV3-1 to TRBJ1-2, with D hard to call. The CDR3 reads CASSQGTGGYGYTF. CDR3 in DNA: TGTGCCAGCAGCCAAGGTACGGGAGGCTATGGCTACACCTTC.